The sequence of this T cell receptor (beta chain) was determined in a study of cytomegalovirus exposure and HLA in healthy donors. Regarding the study as a whole: Excluded were some V segments that proved indistinguishable, including TRBV6-2 and TRBV6-3. Whilst most TCR sequences proved rare, a subset of public TCRs occurred across many donors.

Between the trimmed V and J ends, which lost 5 bases and 6 bases, there was a span of 11 bases. In germline, CDR1 is KGHSH, CDR2 LQKENI. The CDR3 runs to 12 residues. On this clone: Its matching antigen is unknown.

The PCR was carried out with 60 Vbeta primers and 13 Jbeta primers. Clones were read by immunoSEQ multiplex PCR, and TCRdb kept only the in-frame ones, dropping some. The table lists under 250,000 clones, about 80% of them singletons. The sequence came from a man aged 25 to 40 in good health and CMV-seronegative. The V gene is TRBV18, the J gene TRBJ2-7, with D possibly being TRBD2 (5 bases). Sequencing input: PBMCs. The CDR3 DNA is TGTGCCAGCTCAGTGTATCGGGGCGAGCAGTACTTC. This sequence encodes CASSVYRGEQYF.